This is a list of T cell receptor beta chains from one sample in a study of blood T cells in healthy people across ages. TCRdb redid the calling of the 5' RACE reads with MiXCR, one entry per CDR3 protein. The data contain 1,100,000 or so distinct CDR3 sequences, under 45% of them singletons. The specimen sequenced was blood. These TCRs come from a woman aged 60-75 years in good health. The CDR3 runs from the conserved cysteine through the conserved F or W. A D gene is named only where the DNA matches it firmly. Clone size is not always given. Where it is, it says once, few, many or a class for expanded clones.

D	length	J	size	V	DNA	CDR3
NA	14	TRBJ2-1	NA	TRBV29-1	TGCAGCGCAGAACGCGGGATGGCATACAATGAGCAGTTCTTC	CSAERGMAYNEQFF
NA	15	TRBJ2-5	NA	TRBV20-1	TGCAGTGCTTCCCCAGATAATCAGGGGTCGGAGACCCAGTACTTC	CSASPDNQGSETQYF
TRBD2	15	TRBJ2-1	NA	TRBV27	TGTGCCAGCCTAGGTCCTAGCGGGAGGCCCCATGAGCAGTTCTTC	CASLGPSGRPHEQFF
NA	17	TRBJ2-6	NA	TRBV10-2	TGCGCCAGCAGTGAGTGGGATCTAGCCCGTGGGGTCAACGTCCTGACTTTC	CASSEWDLARGVNVLTF
NA	13	TRBJ2-7	few	TRBV6-6	TGTGCCAGCAGAGAGACAGCTTCCTACGAGCAGTACTTC	CASRETASYEQYF
TRBD2	14	TRBJ2-3	NA	TRBV12-3/TRBV12-4	TGTGCCAGCACGACGGGGAGGGGCACAGATACGCAGTATTTT	CASTTGRGTDTQYF
TRBD2	13	TRBJ2-7	many	TRBV12-3/TRBV12-4	TGTGCCAGCAGTTTGGGGCTAGCGGGCGAGCAGTACTTC	CASSLGLAGEQYF
NA	12	TRBJ2-2	NA	TRBV6-6	TGTGCCAGCAGCTCTTCGCCCCGGGAGCTGTTTTTT	CASSSSPRELFF
TRBD2	14	TRBJ2-1	NA	TRBV27	TGTGCCAGCAGTACGAGGACTAGGAGTGATGAGCAGTTCTTC	CASSTRTRSDEQFF
NA	13	TRBJ2-5	NA	TRBV12-3/TRBV12-4	TGTGCCAGCAGTGTACTGGTAGGGGAGACCCAGTACTTC	CASSVLVGETQYF
TRBD1	16	TRBJ2-7	NA	TRBV20-1	TGCAGTGCTACCAGCATCCAGGACAGGCTTTCCTACGAGCAGTACTTC	CSATSIQDRLSYEQYF
TRBD2	17	TRBJ2-3	few	TRBV15	TGTGCCACCAGCAGTGAGGGACTAGCGGGAGCGACAGATACGCAGTATTTT	CATSSEGLAGATDTQYF
TRBD2	16	TRBJ2-2	NA	TRBV20-1	TGCAGTGCTAGGGCACTAAGCGGGGGGGACACCGGGGAGCTGTTTTTT	CSARALSGGDTGELFF
NA	15	TRBJ2-5	NA	TRBV7-7	TGTGCCAGCCTCGAAAGCCGGGGTTCCCAAGAGACCCAGTACTTC	CASLESRGSQETQYF
TRBD2	18	TRBJ2-3	NA	TRBV13	TGTGCCAGCAGCTTAACCCCAGAAAGTAGCGGGAGTCTAGATACGCAGTATTTT	CASSLTPESSGSLDTQYF
TRBD2	15	TRBJ2-1	NA	TRBV20-1	TGCAGTGCTAGAGTCGGACTAGCGGCTTACAATGAGCAGTTCTTC	CSARVGLAAYNEQFF
NA	16	TRBJ2-3	NA	TRBV6-1	TGTGTCAGCAGTGAAGGGCAGGACTGGTTCACAGATACGCAGTATTTT	CVSSEGQDWFTDTQYF
NA	12	TRBJ2-4	few	TRBV5-6	TGTGCCAGCAGCCAGCAATTGAGAGAGCAGTACTTC	CASSQQLREQYF
TRBD2	14	TRBJ2-1	few	TRBV12-3/TRBV12-4	TGTGCCAGCAGTTTTGGCGGGGGGTCGCATGAGCAGTTCTTC	CASSFGGGSHEQFF
TRBD1	15	TRBJ2-1	many	TRBV27	TGTGCCAGCAGTGCCCCGGGACAGGGGAGGCATGAGCAGTTCTTC	CASSAPGQGRHEQFF
NA	15	TRBJ2-3	NA	TRBV29-1	TGCAGCGTTGAGATCCCGGACCTGACCACAGATACGCAGTATTTT	CSVEIPDLTTDTQYF
NA	14	TRBJ2-7	few	TRBV10-3	TGTGCCATCAGTGAGGCTGCTAGCTCCCACGAGCAGTACTTC	CAISEAASSHEQYF
NA	16	TRBJ2-3	NA	TRBV27	TGTGCCAGCAGTTTTGTCACCGGGAGAGGACCAGATACGCAGTATTTT	CASSFVTGRGPDTQYF
NA	16	TRBJ2-7	few	TRBV6-1	TGTGCCAGCACCCCAGAAGGGCGATCCGGAACCTACGAGCAGTACTTC	CASTPEGRSGTYEQYF
NA	14	TRBJ2-7	NA	TRBV7-8	TGTGCCAGCAGCTTAGAACTGGGTGCCTACGAGCAGTACTTC	CASSLELGAYEQYF
NA	15	TRBJ2-1	NA	TRBV6-1	TGTGCCAGCAGTGAAAGGGAATTCGAATACAATGAGCAGTTCTTC	CASSEREFEYNEQFF
NA	13	TRBJ2-1	few	TRBV3-1	TGTGCCAGCAGCCAATTTGGGGGGAACGAGCAGTTCTTC	CASSQFGGNEQFF
NA	15	TRBJ2-5	NA	TRBV30	TGTGCCTGGAGTAAGGGAGCGAGGACGCAAGAGACCCAGTACTTC	CAWSKGARTQETQYF
NA	13	TRBJ1-2	many	TRBV20-1	TGCAGTGCATATCGTGAAGGCGGGGAGGGCTACACCTTC	CSAYREGGEGYTF
NA	13	TRBJ2-1	few	TRBV20-1	TGCAGTGTTAGGGGCCTAGCGTACAATGAGCAGTTCTTC	CSVRGLAYNEQFF
NA	16	TRBJ1-5	few	TRBV27	TGTGCCAGCAGTTTAGGTGGGGGGTATGGAAATCAGCCCCAGCATTTT	CASSLGGGYGNQPQHF
TRBD2	16	TRBJ2-1	few	TRBV10-2	TGCGCCAGCAGCCTAAGTAGCGGGAGGGCCTACAATGAGCAGTTCTTC	CASSLSSGRAYNEQFF
NA	14	TRBJ1-1	NA	TRBV4-1	TGCGCCAGCAGCCAAGCCCAGGGTCGCACTGAAGCTTTCTTT	CASSQAQGRTEAFF
TRBD1	15	TRBJ1-2	NA	TRBV2	TGTGCCAGCAGTCCCAGGGAGGGGGCCAACTATGGCTACACCTTC	CASSPREGANYGYTF
NA	14	TRBJ2-1	NA	TRBV10-3	TGTGCCATCAGAGGGGAGTACGCCTACAATGAGCAGTTCTTC	CAIRGEYAYNEQFF
TRBD1	14	TRBJ1-2	few	TRBV10-3	TGTGCCATCAGTGAGGACAGGGACCTCTATGGCTACACCTTC	CAISEDRDLYGYTF
NA	14	TRBJ2-3	NA	TRBV6-5	TGTGCCAGCAGTCCGGGGACAAAGGCAGATACGCAGTATTTT	CASSPGTKADTQYF
TRBD1	14	TRBJ2-3	few	TRBV29-1	TGCAGCGTGGAGGACAGGGGGCGCCAAGATACGCAGTATTTT	CSVEDRGRQDTQYF
NA	13	TRBJ2-1	NA	TRBV4-1	TGCGCCAGCAGCCAAGGTAGGACTCCGTCGATGTTCTTC	CASSQGRTPSMFF
TRBD2	17	TRBJ2-7	once	TRBV7-8	TGTGCCAGCAGCTCCACCCGGACTAGCGGGAGCACCTACGAGCAGTACTTC	CASSSTRTSGSTYEQYF
NA	12	TRBJ2-1	NA	TRBV4-2	TGTGCCAGCAGCCTGGACTTCGGTGAGCAGTTCTTC	CASSLDFGEQFF
NA	16	TRBJ2-3	NA	TRBV2	TGTGCCAGCAGTGTCCTTGGGCGCGGGCCCACAGATACGCAGTATTTT	CASSVLGRGPTDTQYF
NA	13	TRBJ2-1	NA	TRBV28	TGTGCCAGCAGTCTCCCTAGTGGCCATGAGCAGTTCTTC	CASSLPSGHEQFF
NA	15	TRBJ1-1	NA	TRBV12-3/TRBV12-4	TGTGCCAGCAGTTTTCGGGCCAGACAAAACACTGAAGCTTTCTTT	CASSFRARQNTEAFF
NA	15	TRBJ2-7	few	TRBV11-2	TGTGCCAGCACCCTCGGAGGGGCAGTCTCCTACGAGCAGTACTTC	CASTLGGAVSYEQYF
NA	15	TRBJ2-3	NA	TRBV4-1	TGCGCCAGCAGCCAGGGCACCAGTAGTACAGATACGCAGTATTTT	CASSQGTSSTDTQYF
TRBD2	19	TRBJ2-5	NA	TRBV5-1	TGCGCCAGCAGCTTGGAGGGCAGGACTAGCGGGCCTTTCCAAGAGACCCAGTACTTC	CASSLEGRTSGPFQETQYF
NA	15	TRBJ1-1	few	TRBV5-1	TGCGCCAGCAGCCCCCCGGGCAGGTTGAACACTGAAGCTTTCTTT	CASSPPGRLNTEAFF
NA	12	TRBJ2-4	few	TRBV29-1	TGCAGCGTTGGCCACTTAGGGAACATTCAGTACTTC	CSVGHLGNIQYF
NA	19	TRBJ2-1	NA	TRBV11-2	TGTGCCAGCAGCTTAAGAGGCAGCGGGCTGAGGTTGTCCTACAATGAGCAGTTCTTC	CASSLRGSGLRLSYNEQFF
NA	14	TRBJ2-5	few	TRBV11-2	TGTGCCAGCAGGGGGGAAGACTTCCAAGAGACCCAGTACTTC	CASRGEDFQETQYF
NA	13	TRBJ2-1	few	TRBV27	TGTGCCAGCAATTACCCCGGAGGGGATGAGCAGTTCTTC	CASNYPGGDEQFF
NA	15	TRBJ2-1	NA	TRBV3-1	TGTGCCAGCAGCCGGGGCAGGGGTACCTACAATGAGCAGTTCTTC	CASSRGRGTYNEQFF
NA	17	TRBJ2-3	few	TRBV21-1	TGTGCCAGCAGCGGGGACAGGGTGGGTCCGAACACAGATACGCAGTATTTT	CASSGDRVGPNTDTQYF
TRBD2	17	TRBJ2-1	NA	TRBV7-3	TGTGCCAGCAGCTACGGCCAGGGACTAGACTTGAGCGATGAGCAGTTCTTC	CASSYGQGLDLSDEQFF
NA	17	TRBJ1-6	NA	TRBV20-1	TGCAGTGCTAGAGATCTGGGGTCTAGCTCCTATAATTCACCCCTCCACTTT	CSARDLGSSSYNSPLHF
NA	15	TRBJ2-7	NA	TRBV7-9	TGTGCCAGCTGCAACTTACCTGGCTCCTACAATGAGCAGTACTTC	CASCNLPGSYNEQYF